The present entry profiles one T cell receptor (beta chain) with its context. This CDR3 contains 13 residues. Germline CDR1 and CDR2: SEHNR and FQNEAQ (reference sequence). The ends were cut back, 3 bases at V and 3 bases at J, with 6 bases in the middle. The protocol was immunoSEQ multiplex PCR, while the TCRdb copy is restricted to in-frame clones and leaves out a portion. The repertoire includes almost 4,000 clones, approximately 93% of them detected once, and around 7.6% sits in the top ten. By positive magnetic bead selection, CD4+ and CD8+ cells were isolated, and their purity was checked by flow cytometry. The sample originates from a study of somatic mutations in cytotoxic T cells in rheumatoid arthritis.

This chain joins TRBV7-9 and TRBJ2-1, with D maybe TRBD1 (6 bases). This TCR came from a woman aged 60-70 years with rheumatoid arthritis. Input material: CD8+ T cells sorted from blood. The CDR3 DNA is TGTGCCAGCAGCTTGGACAGCTACAATGAGCAGTTCTTC. Its translation is CASSLDSYNEQFF.